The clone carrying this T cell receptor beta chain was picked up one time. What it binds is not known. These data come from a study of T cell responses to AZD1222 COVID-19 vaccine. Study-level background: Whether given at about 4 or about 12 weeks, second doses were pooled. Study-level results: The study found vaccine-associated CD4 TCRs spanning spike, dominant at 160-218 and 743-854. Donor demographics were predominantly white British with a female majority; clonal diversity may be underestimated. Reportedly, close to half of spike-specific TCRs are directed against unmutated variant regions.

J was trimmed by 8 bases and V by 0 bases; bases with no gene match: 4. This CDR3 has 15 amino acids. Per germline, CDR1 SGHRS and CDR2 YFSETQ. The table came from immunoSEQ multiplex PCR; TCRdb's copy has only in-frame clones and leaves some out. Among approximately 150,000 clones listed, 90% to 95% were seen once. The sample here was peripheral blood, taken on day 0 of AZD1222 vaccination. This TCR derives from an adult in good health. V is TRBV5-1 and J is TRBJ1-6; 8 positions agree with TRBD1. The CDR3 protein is CASSLAGQGYSPLHF. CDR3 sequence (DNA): TGCGCCAGCAGCTTGGCCGGACAGGGTTATTCACCCCTCCACTTT.